Detailed here is one T cell receptor (beta chain). Its antigen is not identified. Some clones are missing from TCRdb's copy, which holds only in-frame ones; the method was immunoSEQ multiplex PCR. The sample has about a million clones, 76% seen once. The CDR3 sequence is 15 residues long. V gave up 1 base and J gave up 3 bases, with 10 bases separating them. From germline, CDR1 is SGHVS and CDR2 FQNEAQ. The data stem from a study of shared clonotypes between healthy human individuals. Study-level findings and limits: Clonotypes shared by all four sorted-subset donors had higher generation probabilities than non-shared clonotypes. Sequencing depth was predicted to influence how clonotypes are shared among donors. Naive subsets, compared against memory subsets, generally had larger estimated richness values.

The sample consisted of memory CD4+ T cells sorted from blood. Subset described: CD45RA-negative fraction. The receptor's source is a man younger than 35 in good health. The genes are TRBV7-8 and TRBJ1-5; D is ambiguous. CDR3 loop: CASSLGQVNNQPQHF. CDR3 DNA sequence: TGTGCCAGCAGCTTAGGGCAAGTCAACAATCAGCCCCAGCATTTT.